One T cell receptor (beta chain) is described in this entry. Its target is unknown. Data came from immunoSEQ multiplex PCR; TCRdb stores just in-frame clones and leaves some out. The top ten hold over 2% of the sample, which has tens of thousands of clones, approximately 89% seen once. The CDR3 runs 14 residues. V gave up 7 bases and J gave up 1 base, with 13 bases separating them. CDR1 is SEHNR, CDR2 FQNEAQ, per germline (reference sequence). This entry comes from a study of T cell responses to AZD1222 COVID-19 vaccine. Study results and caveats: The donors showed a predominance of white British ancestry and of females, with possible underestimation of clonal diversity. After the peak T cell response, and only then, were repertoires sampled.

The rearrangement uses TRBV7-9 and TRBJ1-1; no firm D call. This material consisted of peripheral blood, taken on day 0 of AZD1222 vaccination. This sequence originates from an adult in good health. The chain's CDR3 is CASTSLGRNTEAFF. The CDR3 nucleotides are TGTGCCAGCACTTCCCTCGGGAGGAACACTGAAGCTTTCTTT.